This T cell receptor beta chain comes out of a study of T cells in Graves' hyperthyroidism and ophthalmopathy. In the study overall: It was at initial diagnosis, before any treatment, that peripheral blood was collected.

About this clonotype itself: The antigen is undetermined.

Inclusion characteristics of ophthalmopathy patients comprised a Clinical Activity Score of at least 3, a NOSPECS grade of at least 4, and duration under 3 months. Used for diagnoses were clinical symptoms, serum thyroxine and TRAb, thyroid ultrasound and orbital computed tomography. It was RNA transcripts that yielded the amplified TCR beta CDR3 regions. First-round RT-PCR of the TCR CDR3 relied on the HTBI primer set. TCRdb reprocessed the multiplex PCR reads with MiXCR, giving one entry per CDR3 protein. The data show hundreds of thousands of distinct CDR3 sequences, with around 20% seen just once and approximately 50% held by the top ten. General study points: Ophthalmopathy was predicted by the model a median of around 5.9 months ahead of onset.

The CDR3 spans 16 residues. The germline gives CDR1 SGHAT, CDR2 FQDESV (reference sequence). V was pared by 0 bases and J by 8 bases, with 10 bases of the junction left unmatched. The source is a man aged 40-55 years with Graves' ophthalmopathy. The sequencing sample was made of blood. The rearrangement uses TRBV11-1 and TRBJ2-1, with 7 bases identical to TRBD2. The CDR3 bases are TGTGCCAGCAGCTTAGCGATCGGCGGGAGAGGGCATGAGCAGTTCTTC. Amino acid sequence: CASSLAIGGRGHEQFF.